This T cell receptor beta chain came from a study of Ad26.COV2.S vaccination and SARS-CoV-2 variants. Study in general: Intramuscular Ad26.COV2.S doses were given once or twice, 56 days apart.

Regarding treatment: some 20 received Ad26.COV2.S at low or high dose, single or two shots; about 5 received placebo; per-sample allocation not given. Repertoires come from day 63 after the first vaccine or placebo injection. The donor was a Boston adult aged 18-55 years. Assay used: immunoSEQ multiplex PCR; TCRdb lists only in-frame clones, some missing. The table records roughly 350,000 clones, approximately 90% of them present only once. V was pared by 8 bases and J by 4 bases, with 5 bases between. CDR1 and CDR2 from the germline V gene are MNHEY and SMNVEV (reference sequence). This CDR3 is 11 amino acids long.

Sequenced material: peripheral blood, taken in a trial of Ad26.COV2.S vaccine versus placebo. The source is a person aged 18-65 years who received the Ad26.COV2.S COVID-19 vaccine or a placebo. The gene calls are TRBV27 and TRBJ2-2; D uncertain. CDR3 coding DNA: TGTGCCAGCCAAAGCACCGGGGAGCTGTTTTTT. It is translated as CASQSTGELFF.